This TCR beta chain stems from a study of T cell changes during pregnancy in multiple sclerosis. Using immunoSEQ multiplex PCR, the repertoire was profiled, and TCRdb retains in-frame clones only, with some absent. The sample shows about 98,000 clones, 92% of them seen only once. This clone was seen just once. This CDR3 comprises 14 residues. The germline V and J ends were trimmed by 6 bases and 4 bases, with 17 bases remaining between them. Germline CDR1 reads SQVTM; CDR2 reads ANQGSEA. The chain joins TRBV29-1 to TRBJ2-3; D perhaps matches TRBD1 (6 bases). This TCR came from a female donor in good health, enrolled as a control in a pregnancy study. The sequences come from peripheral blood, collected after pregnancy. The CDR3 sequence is CSVGGQSGADTQYF. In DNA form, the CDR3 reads TGCAGCGTCGGCGGACAGTCGGGTGCAGATACGCAGTATTTT.